This T cell receptor beta chain appears in the sequencing data of a study of T cell responses to AZD1222 COVID-19 vaccine. Second-dose timings of about 4 or about 12 weeks were pooled. Using immunoSEQ multiplex PCR, the repertoire was profiled, and TCRdb retains in-frame clones only, with some absent. The sample includes roughly 100,000 clones, 90% of them seen just once. Germline V CDR1 and CDR2: SQVTM, ANQGSEA. The CDR3 covers 13 residues. V was trimmed by 5 bases and J by 5 bases, leaving 13 bases between them. Findings of the study overall: The donors showed a predominance of white British ancestry and of females, with possible underestimation of clonal diversity. Only a handful of people who got AZD1222 tested seropositive at baseline. Spike-specific TCR breadth rose after two AZD1222 doses, and depth rose as well.

As to this clone: Its antigen is still unknown.

The rearrangement joins TRBV29-1 to TRBJ1-5; no clear D gene. The input for sequencing was peripheral blood, taken 28 days after the second AZD1222 dose. This TCR was recovered from an adult who received the AZD1222 COVID-19 vaccine. The CDR3 reads CSVQDSGDQPQHF. The CDR3 DNA follows: TGCAGCGTTCAGGATAGTGGGGATCAGCCCCAGCATTTT.